This entry is about one T cell receptor beta chain. The data originate from a study of blood T cell repertoires in COVID-19. Study context: The United States, Italy and Spain were the sources of the acute and convalescent COVID-19 samples.

Study processing details: Amplification from reference gene primers served as the basis for estimated nucleated cell counts. Profiling relied on immunoSEQ multiplex PCR, and the TCRdb table lists in-frame clones only, not all of them. For V, J and clone size, that table is used; D and trimming come from the DNA. This repertoire shows around 250,000 clones, around 85% found once; its top ten account for approximately 5%. The CDR3 has 17 residues. Germline assignment: CDR1 LGHNA and CDR2 YNFKEQ. With V trimmed by 1 base and J by 7 bases, 13 bases remained unmatched. The clonotype comes from a man over 45 with active or convalescent COVID-19. Material: peripheral blood. The chain carries TRBV4-2 and TRBJ2-7; 10 bases are shared with TRBD2. The CDR3 loop reads CASSQVGILGLAQEQYF. DNA of the CDR3: TGTGCCAGCAGCCAAGTAGGGATTCTGGGACTAGCGCAAGAGCAGTACTTC.